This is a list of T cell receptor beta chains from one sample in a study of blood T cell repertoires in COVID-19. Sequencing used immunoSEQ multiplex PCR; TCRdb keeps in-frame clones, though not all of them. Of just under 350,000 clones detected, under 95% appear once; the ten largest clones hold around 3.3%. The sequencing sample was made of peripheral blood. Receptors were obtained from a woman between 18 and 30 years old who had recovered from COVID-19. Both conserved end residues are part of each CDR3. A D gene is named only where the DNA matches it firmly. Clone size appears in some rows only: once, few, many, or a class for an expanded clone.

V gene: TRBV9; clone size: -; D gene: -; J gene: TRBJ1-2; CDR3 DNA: TGTGCCAGCAGCGTAGGGATCCGGGACTATGGCTACACCTTC; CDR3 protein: CASSVGIRDYGYTF
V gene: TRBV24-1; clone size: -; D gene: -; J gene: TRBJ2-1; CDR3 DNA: TGTGCCACCAGTGACCTTAAAAGCGGTAATGAGCAGTTCTTC; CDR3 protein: CATSDLKSGNEQFF
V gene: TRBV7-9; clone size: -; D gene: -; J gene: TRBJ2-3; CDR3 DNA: TGTGCCAGCAGTCAACACTACCCGGGAGATACGCAGTATTTT; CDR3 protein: CASSQHYPGDTQYF
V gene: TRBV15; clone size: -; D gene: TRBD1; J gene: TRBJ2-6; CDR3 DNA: TGTGCCACCAGCAGACCCGGGGCTCCGGGACAGGGATCCCGCTCTGGGGCCAACGTCCTGACTTTC; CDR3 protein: CATSRPGAPGQGSRSGANVLTF
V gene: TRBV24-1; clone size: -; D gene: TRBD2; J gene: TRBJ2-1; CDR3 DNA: TGTGCCACCAGTGATTGGACTAGCACGTACAATGAGCAGTTCTTC; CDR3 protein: CATSDWTSTYNEQFF
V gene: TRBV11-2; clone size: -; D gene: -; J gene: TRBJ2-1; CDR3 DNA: TGTGCCAGCAGCTTAGGTAGCGGTCTTGATGAGCAGTTCTTC; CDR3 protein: CASSLGSGLDEQFF
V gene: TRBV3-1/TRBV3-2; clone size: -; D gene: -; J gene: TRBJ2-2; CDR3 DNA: TGTGCCAGCAGCCAAGGGGGCGCAACCGGGGAGCTGTTTTTT; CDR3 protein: CASSQGGATGELFF
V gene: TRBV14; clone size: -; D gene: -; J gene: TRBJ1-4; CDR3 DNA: TGTGCCAGCAGCCAAGCCCCAGGGGCAACTAATGAAAAACTGTTTTTT; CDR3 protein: CASSQAPGATNEKLFF
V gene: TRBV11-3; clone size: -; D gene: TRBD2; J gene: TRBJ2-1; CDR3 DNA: TGTGCCAGCGATCCGGGACTAGCGGGAGGGCCCTGGGGAGAGCAGTTCTTC; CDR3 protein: CASDPGLAGGPWGEQFF
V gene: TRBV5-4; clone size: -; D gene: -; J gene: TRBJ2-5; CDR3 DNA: TGTGCCAGCAGCTTGCTGCGAGAGGAGACCCAGTACTTC; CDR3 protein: CASSLLREETQYF
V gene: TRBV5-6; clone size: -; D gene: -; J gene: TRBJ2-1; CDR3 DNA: TGTGCCAGCAGCTTAGGGGGGGCGCCTCGGAATGAGCAGTTCTTC; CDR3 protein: CASSLGGAPRNEQFF
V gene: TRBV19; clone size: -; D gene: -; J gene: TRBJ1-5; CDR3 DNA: TGTGCCAGTAGTCCAAGGGGGACCAGCAATCAGCCCCAGCATTTT; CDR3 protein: CASSPRGTSNQPQHF
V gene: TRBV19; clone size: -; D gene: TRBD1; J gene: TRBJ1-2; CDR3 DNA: TGTGCCAGTAGTGCCGGACAGGGCATCGTCTATGGCTACACCTTC; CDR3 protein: CASSAGQGIVYGYTF
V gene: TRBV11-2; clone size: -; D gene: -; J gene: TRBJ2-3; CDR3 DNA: TGTGCCAGCAGCCCCACCAGAGATACGCAGTATTTT; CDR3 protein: CASSPTRDTQYF
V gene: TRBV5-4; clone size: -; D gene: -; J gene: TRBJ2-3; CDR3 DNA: TGTGCCAGCAGCCTCGGACAATCCGGCCTCACAGATACGCAGTATTTT; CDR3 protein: CASSLGQSGLTDTQYF
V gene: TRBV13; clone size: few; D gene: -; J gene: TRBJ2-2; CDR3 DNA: TGTGCCAGCAGCCGGAGCCGCGGAGGGGAGCTGTTTTTT; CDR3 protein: CASSRSRGGELFF
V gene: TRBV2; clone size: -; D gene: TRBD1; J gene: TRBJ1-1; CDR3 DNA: TGTGCCAGCACGACGACAGGGGGCGTCACTGAAGCTTTCTTT; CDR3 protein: CASTTTGGVTEAFF
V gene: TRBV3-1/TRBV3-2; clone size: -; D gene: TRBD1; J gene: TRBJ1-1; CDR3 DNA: TGTGCCAGCAGCCAAGGGGGGTTTGACAGGGGCCCTTTCTTT; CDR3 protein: CASSQGGFDRGPFF
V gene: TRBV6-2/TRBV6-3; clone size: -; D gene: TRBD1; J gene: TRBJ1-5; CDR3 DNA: TGTGCCAGCAGTTCCGGGACAGGAAATTTCGGTTCAAGTCAGCCCCAGCATTTT; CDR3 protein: CASSSGTGNFGSSQPQHF
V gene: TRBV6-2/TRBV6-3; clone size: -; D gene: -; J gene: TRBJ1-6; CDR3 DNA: TGTGCCAGCAGTTATCGCGACGCGGCCCTCCACTTT; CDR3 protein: CASSYRDAALHF
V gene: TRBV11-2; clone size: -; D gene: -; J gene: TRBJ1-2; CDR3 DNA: TGTGCCAGCAGCTTAGTAGGGGTGGAAAGCTATGGCTACACCTTC; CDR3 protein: CASSLVGVESYGYTF
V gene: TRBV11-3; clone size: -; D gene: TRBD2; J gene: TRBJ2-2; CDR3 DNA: TGTGCCAGCAGCTCGCCTCCGAGAGAGCGCGGGAGGGCCGTAACCGGGGAGCTGTTTTTT; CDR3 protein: CASSSPPRERGRAVTGELFF
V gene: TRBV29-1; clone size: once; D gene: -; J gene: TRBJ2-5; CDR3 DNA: TGCAGCGCCGCGGGACGGCAAGAGACCCAGTACTTC; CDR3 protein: CSAAGRQETQYF
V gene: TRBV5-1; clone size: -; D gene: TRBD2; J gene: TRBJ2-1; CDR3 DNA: TGCGCCAGCAGCTTGTTAGCGGGAGGGCCCTCGTACAATGAGCAGTTCTTC; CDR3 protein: CASSLLAGGPSYNEQFF
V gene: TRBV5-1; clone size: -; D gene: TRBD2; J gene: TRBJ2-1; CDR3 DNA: TGCGCCAGCAGCTTGAGGGGACTAGGGACCTACAATGAGCAGTTCTTC; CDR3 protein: CASSLRGLGTYNEQFF
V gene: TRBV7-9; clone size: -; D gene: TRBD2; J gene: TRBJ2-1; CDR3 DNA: TGTGCCAGCCATGCGGGAGTCAATGAGCAGTTCTTC; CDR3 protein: CASHAGVNEQFF
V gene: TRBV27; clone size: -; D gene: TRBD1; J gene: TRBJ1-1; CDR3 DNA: TGTGCCAGCAGTTTAAGGCGTTGGGGGGGGACAGGGCGGGCTTTCTTT; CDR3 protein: CASSLRRWGGTGRAFF
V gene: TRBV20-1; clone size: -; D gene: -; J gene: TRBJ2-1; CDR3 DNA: TGCAGTGCTAGTGTGATAGCTGTCTACAATGAGCAGTTCTTC; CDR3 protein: CSASVIAVYNEQFF
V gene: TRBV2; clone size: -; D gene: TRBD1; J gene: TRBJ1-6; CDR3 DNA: TGTGCCACCCGATCGAGGACAGGGGCGCAAAACTCACCCCTCCACTTT; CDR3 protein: CATRSRTGAQNSPLHF
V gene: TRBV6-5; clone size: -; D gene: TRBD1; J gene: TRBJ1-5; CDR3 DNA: TGTGCCAGCAGTTCACAGGGGAGACAGCCCCAGCATTTT; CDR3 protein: CASSSQGRQPQHF
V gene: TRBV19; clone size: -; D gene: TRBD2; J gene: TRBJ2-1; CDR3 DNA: TGTGCCAGTAGTCCCCACCTCCCCGGGATAGCGGGGTCCTACAATGAGCAGTTCTTC; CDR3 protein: CASSPHLPGIAGSYNEQFF
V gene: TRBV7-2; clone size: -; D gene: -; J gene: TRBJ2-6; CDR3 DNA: TGTGCCAGCAGCTTAGCGCCGGGCTCTGGGGCCAACGTCCTGACTTTC; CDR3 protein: CASSLAPGSGANVLTF
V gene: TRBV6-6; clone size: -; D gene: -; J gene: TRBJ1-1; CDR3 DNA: TGTGCCAGCAGCCAAATAGTCCGGGACACTGAAGCTTTCTTT; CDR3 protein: CASSQIVRDTEAFF
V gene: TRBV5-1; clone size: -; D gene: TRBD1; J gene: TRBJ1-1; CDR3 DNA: TGCGCCAGCAGCTTGAGGGACAGGGTTTCGAACACTGAAGCTTTCTTT; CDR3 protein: CASSLRDRVSNTEAFF
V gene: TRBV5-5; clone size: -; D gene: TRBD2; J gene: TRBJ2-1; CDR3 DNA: TGTGCCAGCAGCCCCCAACTAGCGGGAGTCCATGAGCAGTTCTTC; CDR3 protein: CASSPQLAGVHEQFF
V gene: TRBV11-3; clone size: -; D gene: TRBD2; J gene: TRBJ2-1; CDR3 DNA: TGTGCCAGCAGCAAGACTAGCGGGGTTCTGGGTGAGCAGTTCTTC; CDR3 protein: CASSKTSGVLGEQFF
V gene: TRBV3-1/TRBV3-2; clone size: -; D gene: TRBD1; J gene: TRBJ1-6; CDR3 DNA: TGTGCCAGCAGCCCTCAGACAGGGGGAAATTCACCCCTCCACTTT; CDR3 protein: CASSPQTGGNSPLHF
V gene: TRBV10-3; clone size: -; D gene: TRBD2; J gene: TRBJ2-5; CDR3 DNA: TGTGCCATCAGTGGGGGGGGACAAGAGACCCAGTACTTC; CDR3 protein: CAISGGGQETQYF
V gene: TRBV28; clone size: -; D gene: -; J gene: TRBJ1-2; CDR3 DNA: TGTGCCAGCAGTTTTTTTGTTTTTCGGGGGAGGAGGGAAGCCTTGGGGATCTATGGCTACACCTTC; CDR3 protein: CASSFFVFRGRREALGIYGYTF
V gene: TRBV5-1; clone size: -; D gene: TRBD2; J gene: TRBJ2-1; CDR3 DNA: TGCGCCAGTACAAACCCTAGCGGGAGCGATGAGCAGTTCTTC; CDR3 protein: CASTNPSGSDEQFF
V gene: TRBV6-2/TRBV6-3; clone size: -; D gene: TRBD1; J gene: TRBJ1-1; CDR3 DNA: TGTGCCAGCAGTTACCCCTCGGACAGGGCCAGGACTGAAGCTTTCTTT; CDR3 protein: CASSYPSDRARTEAFF
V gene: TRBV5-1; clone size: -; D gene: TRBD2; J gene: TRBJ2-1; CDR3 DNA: TGCGCCAGCAGCTTGGTATCGGAGCGGGAGGGATACAATGAGCAGTTCTTC; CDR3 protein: CASSLVSEREGYNEQFF
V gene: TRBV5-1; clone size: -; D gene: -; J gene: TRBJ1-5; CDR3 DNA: TGCGCCAGCAGCTTCGGAGGTAACAATCAGCCCCAGCATTTT; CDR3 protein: CASSFGGNNQPQHF
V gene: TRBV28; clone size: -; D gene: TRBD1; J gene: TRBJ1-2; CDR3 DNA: TGTGCCACCGGAGACAGGGGCTATGGCTACACCTTC; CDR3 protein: CATGDRGYGYTF
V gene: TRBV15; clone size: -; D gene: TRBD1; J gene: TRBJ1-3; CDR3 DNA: TGTGCCACCAGCAGAGCATCGACAGGGGCTGGAAACACCATATATTTT; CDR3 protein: CATSRASTGAGNTIYF
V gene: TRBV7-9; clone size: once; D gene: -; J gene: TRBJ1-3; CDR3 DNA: TGTGCCAGCAGCTTAGCAGGAGGGATCAGCTCTGGAAACACCATATATTTT; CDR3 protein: CASSLAGGISSGNTIYF
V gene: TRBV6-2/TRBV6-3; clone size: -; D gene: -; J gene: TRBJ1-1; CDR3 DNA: TGTGCCAGCAGTTTGGGGCCATCAGCTTTCTGGAACACTGAAGCTTTCTTT; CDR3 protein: CASSLGPSAFWNTEAFF
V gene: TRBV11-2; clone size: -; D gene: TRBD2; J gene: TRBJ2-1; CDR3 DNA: TGTGCCAGCAGCTCAGGGACTAGCGGGAGGTTTAATGAGCAGTTCTTC; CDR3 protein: CASSSGTSGRFNEQFF
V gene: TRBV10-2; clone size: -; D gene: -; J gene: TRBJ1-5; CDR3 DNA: TGCGCCAGCAGTGATTACCGGAGAAATCAGCCCCAGCATTTT; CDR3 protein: CASSDYRRNQPQHF
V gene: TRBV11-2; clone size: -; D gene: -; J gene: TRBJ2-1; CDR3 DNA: TGTGCCAGCAGACAAAACTGGGGGGTCAATGAGCAGTTCTTC; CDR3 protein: CASRQNWGVNEQFF
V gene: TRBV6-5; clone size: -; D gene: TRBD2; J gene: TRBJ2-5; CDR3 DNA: TGTGCCAGCGGGCCCGGGGGGCAAGAGACCCAGTACTTC; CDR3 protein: CASGPGGQETQYF
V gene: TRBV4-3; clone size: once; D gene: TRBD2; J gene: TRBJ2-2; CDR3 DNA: TGCGCCAGCAGCCAAGACCTCCTCACTAGCGGGAGAAACACCGGGGAGCTGTTTTTT; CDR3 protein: CASSQDLLTSGRNTGELFF
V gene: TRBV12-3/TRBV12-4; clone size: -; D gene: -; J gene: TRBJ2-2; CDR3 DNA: TGTGCCAGCAAGAGCGGTCCCGGGGAGCTGTTTTTT; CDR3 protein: CASKSGPGELFF